These 32 T cell receptor beta chains share one sample of origin, sequenced in a study of stem cell transplantation in POMP-related autoinflammatory disease. This table comes from immunoSEQ multiplex PCR, and its TCRdb copy is limited to in-frame clones, with some not included. The data show over 60,000 clones, approximately 91% seen once. Here the sequenced sample was CD4+ T cells from PBMCs, taken after stem cell transplantation. The receptors stem from a human patient with POMP-related autoinflammation and immune dysregulation (PRAID). These T cells may partly come from the graft donor.

This chain connects TRBV6-4 to TRBJ2-1; maybe TRBD2 (6 bases). Trimming stripped 6 bases from V and 4 bases from J, with 19 bases between. Germline lookup yields CDR1 MRHNA and CDR2 SNTAGT. The CDR3 sequence is 16 residues long. For the CDR3, the DNA is TGTGCCAGCAGCGTAGAAGGGACTCGTTCTTACAATGAGCAGTTCTTC. It codes for CASSVEGTRSYNEQFF.

V usage is TRBV27 and J usage is TRBJ2-3, with 7 nucleotides matching TRBD1. There are 13 residues in the CDR3. V dropped 6 bases and J dropped 2; count of bases not matched to a gene: 2. From germline, CDR1 is MNHEY and CDR2 SMNVEV (reference sequence). DNA of the CDR3: TGTGCCAGCAGAGACAGGGTCACAGATACGCAGTATTTT. The encoded protein is CASRDRVTDTQYF.

J is TRBJ2-3 and V is TRBV5-6, with unresolved D. Per the germline V gene, CDR1 is SGHDT and CDR2 is YYEEEE. Between the trimmed V and J ends, which lost 1 base and 3 bases, there was a span of 6 bases. The CDR3 is 13 residues long. The CDR3 DNA reads as TGTGCCAGCAGCTTGTGGAGTACAGATACGCAGTATTTT. Translation: CASSLWSTDTQYF.

The V call is TRBV28, the J call TRBJ2-5; D may match TRBD1 or TRBD2 (5 bases each). Trimming left V 3 bases short and J 5 bases short, with 10 bases between. Germline CDR1 and CDR2: MDHEN and SYDVKM. The CDR3 length is 13 residues. CDR3 nucleotide sequence: TGTGCCAGCAGTTTTGGGGGATTGGAGACCCAGTACTTC. This codes for CASSFGGLETQYF.

This clone was observed a few times. The gene calls are TRBV5-5 and TRBJ1-1; perhaps TRBD1 as D (5 bases). In germline, CDR1 is SGHKS, CDR2 YYEKEE (reference sequence). This CDR3 comprises 13 residues. The V end lost 1 base, the J end lost 5 bases, and 9 bases lay between the germline ends. The chain's CDR3 is CASSLSRETEAFF. DNA of the CDR3: TGTGCCAGCAGCTTGAGCAGGGAGACTGAAGCTTTCTTT.

V gene TRBV6-5 combines with J gene TRBJ1-2; 9 bases align to TRBD1. Germline V gene lookup returns CDR1 MNHEY and CDR2 SVGAGI. The CDR3 has 12 residues. V shed 5 bases, J shed 8 bases, and the junction held 3 bases outside the gene matches. CDR3 DNA: TGTGCCAGCAGTACAGGGGGCTGGGGCTACACCTTC. It codes for CASSTGGWGYTF.

The chain couples TRBV28 to TRBJ1-1, with D possibly TRBD1 on 5 matching bases. This CDR3 has 12 residues. The V gene's germline CDR1 is MDHEN and CDR2 SYDVKM. The V gene lost 3 bases and the J gene lost 7 bases, with 9 bases spanning the gap. DNA of the CDR3: TGTGCCAGCAGTTTTTGGGGCAGTGAAGCTTTCTTT. Translating gives CASSFWGSEAFF.

The chain combines TRBV28 with TRBJ2-2; TRBD1 is a possible D gene (5 bases). This CDR3 is 13 amino acids long. CDR1 and CDR2 from the germline V gene are MDHEN and SYDVKM. The V end was cut by 6 bases, the J end by 6 bases, with 11 bases between. CDR3 sequence (DNA): TGTGCCAGCAGCCCCGGACAACCCGGGGAGCTGTTTTTT. This sequence encodes CASSPGQPGELFF.

The chain links TRBV5-1 to TRBJ1-2; D unresolved. The CDR3 loop spans 13 amino acids. Germline V gene data show CDR1 as SGHRS and CDR2 as YFSETQ. V lost 6 bases and J lost 4, with 13 bases in between. CDR3 nucleotide sequence: TGCGCCAGCACAGCGGAAGGAGGCTATGGCTACACCTTC. Its translation: CASTAEGGYGYTF.

The chain combines TRBV28 with TRBJ2-3; D perhaps matches TRBD2 (6 bases). The length of the CDR3 is 13 residues. CDR1 and CDR2 from the germline V gene are MDHEN and SYDVKM. V lost 7 bases and J 6 bases, leaving 14 bases between the germline ends. Here the CDR3 reads CASTPWRVDTQYF. The CDR3 DNA reads TGTGCCAGCACCCCGTGGAGGGTTGATACGCAGTATTTT.

Only a few counts were recorded for this clone. J is TRBJ2-7 and V is TRBV10-1, with TRBD2 matching 7 bases. The CDR3 is 14 residues long. Germline CDR1 and CDR2: WNHNN and SYGVQD (reference sequence). V lost 0 bases and J lost 5; bases outside the gene matches: 4. This chain's CDR3 is CASSESGRTHEQYF. CDR3 DNA: TGCGCCAGCAGTGAGTCCGGGAGGACTCACGAGCAGTACTTC.

The chain combines TRBV28 with TRBJ2-5; tentative D call: TRBD1 (7 bases). Trimming removed 7 bases from V and 5 bases from J, with 20 bases in between. The CDR3 is made up of 15 amino acids. Germline lookup yields CDR1 MDHEN and CDR2 SYDVKM. This chain's CDR3 is CASTLNRQGGETQYF. In DNA form, the CDR3 reads TGTGCCAGCACCCTCAATCGACAGGGAGGCGAGACCCAGTACTTC.

This clone appeared a single time. J is TRBJ1-5 and V is TRBV24-1; the match to TRBD1 covers 8 bases. The CDR3 has 14 residues. Germline V lookup: CDR1 KGHDR, CDR2 SFDVKD. The V and J ends lost 4 bases and 7 bases, in that order; junction bases with no gene match: 5. The CDR3 bases are TGTGCCACCAGTGAGCAGGGGGCTGGACAGCCCCAGCATTTT. It specifies CATSEQGAGQPQHF.

With respect to this clone: Other DNA sequences from this sample encode an identical CDR3 as well. This chain joins TRBV20-1 and TRBJ1-4; no reliable D call. Germline lookup yields CDR1 DFQATT and CDR2 SNEGSKA (reference sequence). V was shortened by 3 bases and J by 2 bases, with 1 base between the two germline ends. There are 11 residues in the CDR3. CDR3 in amino acids: CSARTNEKLFF. Here the CDR3 DNA reads TGCAGTGCTAGGACTAATGAAAAACTGTTTTTT.

The rearrangement links TRBV5-1 to TRBJ2-3, with a possible D match to TRBD1 (5 bases). The CDR3 consists of 19 residues. The germline V gene encodes CDR1 SGHRS and CDR2 YFSETQ. Trimming shortened V by 3 bases and J by 7 bases, and 30 bases separated the two germline ends. The CDR3 nucleotides are TGCGCCAGCAGCTCTCCGCTCGCACAGATGGGGCCCGGACATAATACGCAGTATTTT. Protein sequence: CASSSPLAQMGPGHNTQYF. Filled out from reference TRBV5-1 and TRBJ2-3, the complete variable domain reads KAGVTQTPRYLIKTRGQQVTLSCSPISGHRSVSWYQQTPGQGLQFLFEYFSETQRNKGNFPGRFSGRQFSNSRSEMNVSTLELGDSALYLCASSSPLAQMGPGHNTQYFGPGTRLTVL.

The sample holds a few counts of this clone. The V call is TRBV29-1, the J call TRBJ2-7; tentatively, D is TRBD1 or TRBD2 (5 bases each). V was shortened by 7 bases and J by 2 bases, with 21 bases between the two germline ends. The CDR3 covers 15 residues. CDR1 is SQVTM, CDR2 ANQGSEA, per germline. CDR3 region: CSAQGPGPDPYEQYF. The CDR3, as DNA: TGCAGCGCCCAAGGGCCGGGACCCGATCCCTACGAGCAGTACTTC.

This clone was picked up one time. The chain recombines TRBV3-1 (or the pseudogene TRBV3-2) with TRBJ2-7; the D gene is possibly TRBD2 (5 bases). The V gene lost 0 bases and the J gene lost 3 bases, with 18 bases spanning the gap. CDR1 and CDR2 from the germline V gene are LGHDT and YNNKEL (reference sequence). This CDR3 is built from 17 residues. CDR3 DNA sequence: TGTGCCAGCAGCCAAGATCTCGGGCGAGGGAAGAACTACGAGCAGTACTTC. This gives the protein CASSQDLGRGKNYEQYF.

V gene TRBV19 combines with J gene TRBJ2-2, with TRBD1 matching 9 bases. Germline V CDR1 and CDR2: LNHDA, SQIVND (reference sequence). CDR3 length: 15 amino acids. Losses at the gene ends were 4 bases for V and 6 bases for J; bases not matched to a gene: 6. In DNA form, the CDR3 reads TGTGCCAGTAGTACCGGGACAGGGTTTTCCGGGGAGCTGTTTTTT. Amino acid sequence: CASSTGTGFSGELFF.

The V call is TRBV6-5, the J call TRBJ1-6, with 9 nucleotides matching TRBD1. This CDR3 region has 13 residues. The ends lost 6 bases at V and 9 bases at J; junction bases unmatched: 3. The V gene's germline CDR1 is MNHEY and CDR2 SVGAGI. The CDR3 sequence is CASSGTGLSPLHF. The CDR3 DNA reads as TGTGCCAGCAGCGGGACAGGGCTTTCACCCCTCCACTTT.

V usage is TRBV10-1 and J usage is TRBJ2-5; D gene uncertain. V shed 2 bases and J shed 5 bases, with 12 bases lying between them. The germline V gene has CDR1 WNHNN and CDR2 SYGVQD (reference sequence). The length of the CDR3 is 14 residues. CDR3 nucleotides: TGCGCCAGCAGTGAGGTGGACCCCAGGGAGACCCAGTACTTC. Protein sequence: CASSEVDPRETQYF.

CDR3 residues: CASTRGGSGEKLFF. The CDR3 DNA sequence: TGTGCCAGCACCAGGGGGGGCTCGGGAGAAAAACTGTTTTTT. The chain joins TRBV6-5 to TRBJ1-4; 7 bases fit TRBD1. The CDR3 length is 14 residues. Germline lookup yields CDR1 MNHEY and CDR2 SVGAGI. J gave up 8 bases and V 7 bases, and 10 bases lay outside the gene matches.

This chain links TRBV3-1 (or the pseudogene TRBV3-2) with TRBJ2-1; perhaps TRBD2 as D (5 bases). From germline, CDR1 is LGHDT and CDR2 YNNKEL (reference sequence). Deletions cut 3 bases from V and 0 bases from J, with 15 bases between. The CDR3 runs 17 residues. The CDR3 is CASSHRTLLFSYNEQFF. CDR3 sequence (DNA): TGTGCCAGCAGCCACAGGACTCTATTATTCTCCTACAATGAGCAGTTCTTC.

This clone was seen a single time. The gene calls are TRBV5-6 and TRBJ2-1; D perhaps matches TRBD1 (6 bases). The V gene's germline CDR1 is SGHDT and CDR2 YYEEEE. The CDR3 extends over 14 amino acids. The ends were cut back, 4 bases at V and 3 bases at J, with 11 bases in the middle. The CDR3 DNA reads as TGTGCCAGCAGCCCCAGGGGTATCTACAATGAGCAGTTCTTC. Amino acid sequence: CASSPRGIYNEQFF.

This chain connects TRBV6-5 to TRBJ1-2, with D possibly being TRBD1 (6 bases). This CDR3 is built from 14 residues. Trimming removed 7 bases at V and 7 bases at J, with 19 bases between. Per the germline V gene, CDR1 is MNHEY and CDR2 is SVGAGI. The CDR3 loop reads CASIKHASGAGYTF. Here the CDR3 DNA reads TGTGCCAGCATTAAACATGCATCGGGGGCTGGCTACACCTTC.

This chain joins TRBV24-1 and TRBJ2-1, with D perhaps matching TRBD2 (6 bases). Germline CDR1 KGHDR, CDR2 SFDVKD. The CDR3 covers 15 residues. Trimming stripped 6 bases from V and 0 bases from J, with 11 bases between. The CDR3 is CATSPGTSSYNEQFF. The CDR3 DNA reads TGTGCCACCAGTCCCGGGACTTCCTCCTACAATGAGCAGTTCTTC.

The chain combines TRBV6-1 with TRBJ2-3, with 8 bases matching TRBD2. The junction had 7 bases not matched to a gene; V was cut back by 1 base and J by 1 base. This CDR3 has 17 amino acids. Germline V CDR1 and CDR2: MNHNS, SASEGT. The CDR3 region is CASSEVGMRGGTDTQYF. DNA for the CDR3: TGTGCCAGCAGTGAAGTGGGTATGCGGGGGGGCACAGATACGCAGTATTTT.

The chain has TRBV5-1 and TRBJ2-2; TRBD1 aligns across 9 bases. The CDR3 runs 17 residues. CDR1 and CDR2 from the germline V gene are SGHRS and YFSETQ. V lost 2 bases and J lost 5; bases outside the gene matches: 10. The CDR3 here is CASSFLARQGGTGELFF. DNA for the CDR3: TGCGCCAGCAGCTTTCTGGCCAGACAGGGGGGAACCGGGGAGCTGTTTTTT.

The chain couples TRBV20-1 to TRBJ2-1; 9 bases map to TRBD2. The CDR3 totals 18 residues. Trimming cost V 3 bases and J 5 bases; bases outside gene matches: 17. The germline V gene encodes CDR1 DFQATT and CDR2 SNEGSKA (reference sequence). CDR3 coding DNA: TGCAGTGCTAGTATACTAGCGGGTTACCTAGGGGTACACAATGAGCAGTTCTTC. Protein product: CSASILAGYLGVHNEQFF.

The J gene is TRBJ1-2, the V gene TRBV11-2; no definite D call. Germline CDR1 reads SGHAT; CDR2 reads FQNNGV. CDR3 size: 14 residues. V lost 0 bases and J lost 4, with 9 bases in between. CDR3 nucleotide sequence: TGTGCCAGCAGCTTAGATTCGGATACCTATGGCTACACCTTC. It encodes CASSLDSDTYGYTF.

Note on this clone: Different DNA sequences within this sample yield the same CDR3. V usage is TRBV5-1 and J usage is TRBJ2-2; the match to TRBD1 covers 9 bases. Germline loops: CDR1 SGHRS, CDR2 YFSETQ. Trimming took 4 bases from V and 3 from J; bases not matched to a gene: 4. The CDR3 has 15 residues. The CDR3 nucleotides read TGCGCCAGCAGCAGTGGGACAGGGTACACCGGGGAGCTGTTTTTT. It specifies CASSSGTGYTGELFF. The variable domain in full, completed from reference TRBV5-1 and TRBJ2-2, reads KAGVTQTPRYLIKTRGQQVTLSCSPISGHRSVSWYQQTPGQGLQFLFEYFSETQRNKGNFPGRFSGRQFSNSRSEMNVSTLELGDSALYLCASSSGTGYTGELFFGEGSRLTVL.

The rearrangement joins TRBV27 to TRBJ2-2, with 11 bases that match TRBD2. J lost 4 bases, V lost 9 bases, and 4 bases had no gene match. This CDR3 has 14 amino acids. CDR1 and CDR2 from the germline V gene are MNHEY and SMNVEV (reference sequence). CDR3 protein: CASTLAGGTGELFF. DNA for the CDR3: TGTGCCAGTACCCTAGCGGGGGGCACCGGGGAGCTGTTTTTT.

V is TRBV12-3 or TRBV12-4 and J is TRBJ2-7, with D perhaps given as TRBD1 or TRBD2 (5 bases each). Trimming took 6 bases from V and 1 from J, leaving 10 bases between them. The CDR3 sequence is 13 residues long. This CDR3 is CASSRDGSYEQYF. The CDR3 DNA sequence: TGTGCCAGCAGCCGGGACGGATCCTACGAGCAGTACTTC.